This T cell receptor beta chain was documented in a study of PD-1 blockade in classical Hodgkin lymphoma. Described time point: newly diagnosed, previously untreated cHL patient sample. Newly diagnosed, untreated classical Hodgkin lymphoma PBMCs served as comparison. Germline values: CDR1 MGHRA, CDR2 YSYEKL. The CDR3 has 16 residues. Trimming stripped 1 base from V and 6 bases from J, with 13 bases between. Generated by immunoSEQ multiplex PCR, the TCRdb table keeps only in-frame clones and is missing some. The table records roughly 70,000 clones, over 90% of them present only once. About this clone: Its antigen is not identified.

Study findings and constraints: Prior therapy or disease activity may underlie the repertoire differences, whose causes remain undefined. Relapsed/refractory patients reportedly had lower baseline diversity than newly diagnosed patients.

The receptor was isolated from a human donor with classical Hodgkin lymphoma. V usage is TRBV4-1 and J usage is TRBJ1-6; TRBD1 might be the D (6 bases). The sequenced sample was peripheral blood mononuclear cells (PBMCs). CDR3 bases: TGCGCCAGCAGCCAAGCCGAGGGGGGGGCTAATTCACCCCTCCACTTT. Its translation: CASSQAEGGANSPLHF.